These T cell receptor beta chains were read from a single sample in a study of CD8 T cells in ankylosing spondylitis. TCRdb reprocessed the 5' RACE reads via MiXCR and lists one record per CDR3 protein. The data show 150,000 to 200,000 distinct CDR3 sequences, 10% to 15% seen once. Source material: blood, either unsorted or a sorted T cell fraction (not recorded which). The receptors were sampled from a female donor with ankylosing spondylitis or in good health (not recorded which). Both conserved end residues are part of each CDR3. A D gene is named only where the DNA matches it firmly. A row's size may be missing; if present it is once, few, many or a size class.

d_call: -
clone_size: many
v_call: TRBV20-1
j_call: TRBJ1-1
cdr3_aa: CSGRPRYSNTEAFF
cdr3_nt: TGCAGTGGACGACCGCGTTACTCGAACACTGAAGCTTTCTTT

d_call: TRBD2
clone_size: many
v_call: TRBV7-3
j_call: TRBJ2-1
cdr3_aa: CASSLGSGRAEQFF
cdr3_nt: TGTGCCAGCAGCTTAGGTAGCGGGAGGGCCGAACAGTTCTTC

d_call: -
clone_size: few
v_call: TRBV4-2
j_call: TRBJ2-1
cdr3_aa: CASSQGAPPSNEQFF
cdr3_nt: TGTGCCAGCAGCCAAGGCGCCCCTCCTAGCAATGAGCAGTTCTTC

d_call: TRBD2
clone_size: many
v_call: TRBV12-3/TRBV12-4
j_call: TRBJ2-3
cdr3_aa: CASRSLAGAQYF
cdr3_nt: TGTGCCAGCAGGTCGCTAGCGGGGGCGCAGTATTTT

d_call: -
clone_size: many
v_call: TRBV12-3/TRBV12-4
j_call: TRBJ2-5
cdr3_aa: CASRFGTTLQETQYF
cdr3_nt: TGTGCCAGCAGGTTCGGGACAACCCTCCAAGAGACCCAGTACTTC

d_call: -
clone_size: many
v_call: TRBV18
j_call: TRBJ2-7
cdr3_aa: CASSPSGLVGEQYF
cdr3_nt: TGTGCCAGCTCACCTAGCGGACTCGTAGGCGAGCAGTACTTC

d_call: -
clone_size: few
v_call: TRBV6-2/TRBV6-3
j_call: TRBJ2-3
cdr3_aa: CATIGGESDTQYF
cdr3_nt: TGTGCCACCATAGGGGGGGAGTCAGATACGCAGTATTTT

d_call: -
clone_size: -
v_call: TRBV5-1
j_call: TRBJ2-1
cdr3_aa: CASSLGGSEQFF
cdr3_nt: TGCGCCAGCAGCTTGGGCGGTAGTGAGCAGTTCTTC

d_call: -
clone_size: many
v_call: TRBV24-1
j_call: TRBJ1-1
cdr3_aa: CATSDSVNTEAFF
cdr3_nt: TGTGCCACCAGTGATTCGGTGAACACTGAAGCTTTCTTT

d_call: TRBD2
clone_size: few
v_call: TRBV20-1
j_call: TRBJ2-7
cdr3_aa: CSAREGGNQYF
cdr3_nt: TGCAGTGCTAGAGAGGGGGGGAATCAGTACTTC

d_call: -
clone_size: many
v_call: TRBV6-5
j_call: TRBJ2-3
cdr3_aa: CASSYTSQGPDTQYF
cdr3_nt: TGTGCCAGCAGTTACACTAGCCAAGGGCCAGATACGCAGTATTTT

d_call: TRBD2
clone_size: many
v_call: TRBV14
j_call: TRBJ2-2
cdr3_aa: CASSILAGAVGELFF
cdr3_nt: TGTGCCAGCAGCATACTAGCGGGAGCGGTCGGGGAGCTGTTTTTT

d_call: TRBD2
clone_size: few
v_call: TRBV6-1
j_call: TRBJ2-3
cdr3_aa: CASSDAGREADTQYF
cdr3_nt: TGTGCCAGCAGCGACGCCGGGCGGGAGGCAGATACGCAGTATTTT

d_call: TRBD2
clone_size: many
v_call: TRBV6-2/TRBV6-3
j_call: TRBJ2-1
cdr3_aa: CASIRESSGSKQFF
cdr3_nt: TGTGCCAGCATTAGAGAATCTAGCGGGAGTAAGCAGTTCTTC

d_call: -
clone_size: many
v_call: TRBV6-2/TRBV6-3
j_call: TRBJ2-5
cdr3_aa: CASMNTETQYF
cdr3_nt: TGTGCCAGCATGAACACGGAGACCCAGTACTTC

d_call: -
clone_size: -
v_call: TRBV6-2/TRBV6-3
j_call: TRBJ1-2
cdr3_aa: CASSLLRDTANYGYTF
cdr3_nt: TGTGCCAGCAGTTTACTTCGGGACACAGCTAACTATGGCTACACCTTC

d_call: TRBD1
clone_size: few
v_call: TRBV7-2
j_call: TRBJ1-2
cdr3_aa: CASSQAGQGFGYTF
cdr3_nt: TGTGCCAGCAGCCAGGCGGGACAGGGGTTTGGCTACACCTTC

d_call: -
clone_size: many
v_call: TRBV12-3/TRBV12-4
j_call: TRBJ1-5
cdr3_aa: CASSLFNSGRPNQPQHF
cdr3_nt: TGTGCCAGCAGTTTATTTAATTCCGGGAGACCTAATCAGCCCCAGCATTTT

d_call: -
clone_size: once
v_call: TRBV24-1
j_call: TRBJ2-6
cdr3_aa: CATGEVQKDFGANVLTF
cdr3_nt: TGTGCCACCGGGGAGGTACAGAAAGACTTTGGGGCCAACGTCCTGACTTTC

d_call: TRBD1
clone_size: few
v_call: TRBV27
j_call: TRBJ1-2
cdr3_aa: CASSPGQGRSFTF
cdr3_nt: TGTGCCAGCAGTCCGGGACAGGGTCGATCCTTCACCTTC

d_call: -
clone_size: many
v_call: TRBV6-1
j_call: TRBJ1-3
cdr3_aa: CASSPTGGLSSGNTIYF
cdr3_nt: TGTGCCAGCAGTCCCACTGGGGGGCTCTCCTCTGGAAACACCATATATTTT

d_call: -
clone_size: many
v_call: TRBV28
j_call: TRBJ2-5
cdr3_aa: CASSRGRGWEETQYF
cdr3_nt: TGTGCCAGCAGCCGCGGCAGGGGTTGGGAGGAGACCCAGTACTTC

d_call: TRBD1
clone_size: -
v_call: TRBV27
j_call: TRBJ1-6
cdr3_aa: CVSSLRAGGSNSPLHF
cdr3_nt: TGTGTCAGCAGTTTAAGGGCAGGGGGCAGTAATTCACCCCTCCACTTT

d_call: -
clone_size: -
v_call: TRBV18
j_call: TRBJ1-3
cdr3_aa: CASSPSDTGTGNTIYF
cdr3_nt: TGTGCCAGCTCACCAAGCGATACAGGGACCGGAAACACCATATATTTT

d_call: -
clone_size: few
v_call: TRBV7-9
j_call: TRBJ2-3
cdr3_aa: CASSAITGTPLGDTQYF
cdr3_nt: TGTGCCAGCAGCGCCATAACCGGGACACCTTTGGGGGATACGCAGTATTTT

d_call: TRBD2
clone_size: many
v_call: TRBV2
j_call: TRBJ2-1
cdr3_aa: CASRSTSGIANEQFF
cdr3_nt: TGTGCCAGCAGGTCGACTAGCGGGATCGCCAATGAGCAGTTCTTC

d_call: TRBD2
clone_size: few
v_call: TRBV20-1
j_call: TRBJ2-2
cdr3_aa: CCVSGTSGRNTGELFF
cdr3_nt: TGCTGTGTTTCCGGGACTAGCGGGAGGAACACCGGGGAGCTGTTTTTT

d_call: TRBD2
clone_size: many
v_call: TRBV7-2
j_call: TRBJ2-3
cdr3_aa: CASSLGLAGPAADTQYF
cdr3_nt: TGTGCCAGCAGCTTGGGACTAGCGGGACCCGCAGCAGATACGCAGTATTTT

d_call: -
clone_size: few
v_call: TRBV6-5
j_call: TRBJ1-6
cdr3_aa: CASSQLDANLAPLHF
cdr3_nt: TGTGCCAGCAGTCAACTCGACGCAAACTTGGCACCCCTCCACTTT

d_call: -
clone_size: many
v_call: TRBV7-2
j_call: TRBJ1-1
cdr3_aa: CASSFSRDGTEAFF
cdr3_nt: TGTGCCAGCAGCTTTTCTAGGGACGGGACTGAAGCTTTCTTT

d_call: TRBD2
clone_size: many
v_call: TRBV20-1
j_call: TRBJ2-4
cdr3_aa: CSAISGRAAKNIQYF
cdr3_nt: TGCAGTGCTATTAGCGGGAGAGCTGCCAAAAACATTCAGTACTTC

d_call: TRBD1
clone_size: -
v_call: TRBV29-1
j_call: TRBJ1-2
cdr3_aa: CSGAGTAPNYGYTF
cdr3_nt: TGCAGCGGTGCCGGGACAGCCCCTAACTATGGCTACACCTTC

d_call: -
clone_size: many
v_call: TRBV12-3/TRBV12-4
j_call: TRBJ2-1
cdr3_aa: CASRSRSSYNEQFF
cdr3_nt: TGTGCCAGCAGGAGTAGGAGCTCCTACAATGAGCAGTTCTTC

d_call: TRBD2
clone_size: many
v_call: TRBV7-2
j_call: TRBJ2-1
cdr3_aa: CASSPLALTTNEQFF
cdr3_nt: TGTGCCAGCAGTCCACTAGCGCTTACAACCAATGAGCAGTTCTTC

d_call: -
clone_size: many
v_call: TRBV20-1
j_call: TRBJ1-4
cdr3_aa: CRSGGGAGDEKLFF
cdr3_nt: TGCAGGAGTGGTGGGGGCGCCGGGGATGAAAAACTGTTTTTT

d_call: -
clone_size: -
v_call: TRBV7-2
j_call: TRBJ2-3
cdr3_aa: CASSLAGVKSDTQYF
cdr3_nt: TGTGCCAGCAGCTTAGCCGGGGTTAAATCGGATACGCAGTATTTT

d_call: TRBD2
clone_size: many
v_call: TRBV20-1
j_call: TRBJ2-3
cdr3_aa: CSASVTSGTDTQYF
cdr3_nt: TGCAGTGCTTCTGTGACTAGCGGCACAGATACGCAGTATTTT

d_call: -
clone_size: few
v_call: TRBV30
j_call: TRBJ1-1
cdr3_aa: CAWSVQQGRAFF
cdr3_nt: TGTGCCTGGAGTGTACAACAGGGAAGAGCTTTCTTT

d_call: TRBD1
clone_size: many
v_call: TRBV6-1
j_call: TRBJ2-1
cdr3_aa: CASSDIGTGVNEQFF
cdr3_nt: TGTGCCAGCAGTGACATCGGGACAGGGGTCAATGAGCAGTTCTTC

d_call: TRBD1
clone_size: many
v_call: TRBV12-3/TRBV12-4
j_call: TRBJ1-3
cdr3_aa: CASKLTGALNTIYF
cdr3_nt: TGTGCCAGCAAGCTAACAGGGGCGCTCAACACCATATATTTT